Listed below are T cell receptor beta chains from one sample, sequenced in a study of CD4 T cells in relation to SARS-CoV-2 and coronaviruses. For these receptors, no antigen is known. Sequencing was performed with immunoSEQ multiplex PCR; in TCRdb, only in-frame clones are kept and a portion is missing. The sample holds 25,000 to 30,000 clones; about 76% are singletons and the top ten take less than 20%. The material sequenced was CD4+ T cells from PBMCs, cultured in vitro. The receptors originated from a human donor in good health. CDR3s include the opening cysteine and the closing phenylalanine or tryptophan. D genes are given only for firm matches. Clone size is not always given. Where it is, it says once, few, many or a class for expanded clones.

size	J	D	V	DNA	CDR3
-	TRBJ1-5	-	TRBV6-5	TGTGCCAGCAGCAGACAGGACAATAGCAATCAGCCCCAGCATTTT	CASSRQDNSNQPQHF
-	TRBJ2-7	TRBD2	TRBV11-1	TGTGCCAGCAGCCCATCTAGCGGGAGGGCCTACGAGCAGTACTTC	CASSPSSGRAYEQYF
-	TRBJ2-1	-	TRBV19	TGTGCCAGTAGTATAGATAGGCAGTCTTGGAATGAGCAGTTCTTC	CASSIDRQSWNEQFF
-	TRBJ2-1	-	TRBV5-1	TGCGCCAGCAGAGAAAGTCTTTTCTCCTACAATGAGCAGTTCTTC	CASRESLFSYNEQFF
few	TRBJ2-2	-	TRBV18	TGTGCCAGCTCACCATATCCCGGGAGACAGGCCCCCACCGGGGAGCTGTTTTTT	CASSPYPGRQAPTGELFF
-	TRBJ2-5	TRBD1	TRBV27	TGTGCCAGCAGTTTGGCAGGGGGTATTCAAGAGACCCAGTACTTC	CASSLAGGIQETQYF
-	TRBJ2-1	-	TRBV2	TGTGCCAGCATCCGAGAGGACAGCTCCTACAATGAGCAGTTCTTC	CASIREDSSYNEQFF
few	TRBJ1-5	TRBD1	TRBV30	TGTGCCTGGAGTGTACAGGGGGCATGGGGCAATCAGCCCCAGCATTTT	CAWSVQGAWGNQPQHF
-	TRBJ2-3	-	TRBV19	TGTGCCAGTAGTACTTCGGGACTCGGACAAGTCACAGATACGCAGTATTTT	CASSTSGLGQVTDTQYF
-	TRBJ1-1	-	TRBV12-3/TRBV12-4	TGTGCCAGCAGCCCCGACGGGGGCAGGGCTTTCTTT	CASSPDGGRAFF
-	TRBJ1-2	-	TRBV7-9	TGTGCCAGCAGCCTAGAGGCAGTACACGGAGGTGGCTACACCTTC	CASSLEAVHGGGYTF
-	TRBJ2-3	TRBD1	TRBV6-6	TGTGCCAGCAGACCGACAGGGATCACAGATACGCAGTATTTT	CASRPTGITDTQYF
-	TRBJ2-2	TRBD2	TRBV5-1	TGCGCCAGCAGCAGGGGACTAGCGGGGAACACCGGGGAGCTGTTTTTT	CASSRGLAGNTGELFF
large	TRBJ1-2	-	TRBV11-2	TGTGCCAGCAGCTTATCGCAGAATAACTATGGCTACACCTTC	CASSLSQNNYGYTF
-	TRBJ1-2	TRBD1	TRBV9	TGTGCCAGCAGCGTAGTTGAGACAGGGGGCTATGGCTACACCTTC	CASSVVETGGYGYTF
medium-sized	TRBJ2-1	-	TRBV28	TGTGCCTCTCTTGGGAGCTCCTACAATGAGCAGTTCTTC	CASLGSSYNEQFF
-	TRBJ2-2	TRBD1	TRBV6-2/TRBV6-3	TGTGCCAGCAGTGCACAGGGGTACACCGGGGAGCTGTTTTTT	CASSAQGYTGELFF
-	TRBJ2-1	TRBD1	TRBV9	TGTGCCAGCAGCGCGGGGGGACAGGGTTCCTACAATGAGCAGTTCTTC	CASSAGGQGSYNEQFF
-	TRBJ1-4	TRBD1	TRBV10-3	TGTGCCATCAGTGGGGACAGGGTAACTAATGAAAAACTGTTTTTT	CAISGDRVTNEKLFF
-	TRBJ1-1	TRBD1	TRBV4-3	TGCGCCAGCAGCCACGGACAGGGGGCTTCCACTGAAGCTTTCTTT	CASSHGQGASTEAFF
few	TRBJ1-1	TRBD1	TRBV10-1	TGCGCCAGCAGACCCGACAGGGGAGAGGCTTTCTTT	CASRPDRGEAFF
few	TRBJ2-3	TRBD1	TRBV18	TGTGCCAGCTCACAGGGGGCTATCACAGATACGCAGTATTTT	CASSQGAITDTQYF
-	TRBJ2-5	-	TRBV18	TGTGCCAGCTCACCACGTGGCAGCCTTCAAGAGACCCAGTACTTC	CASSPRGSLQETQYF
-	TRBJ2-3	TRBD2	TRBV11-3	TGTGCCAGCAGCTTGGGGGGGGATACGCAGTATTTT	CASSLGGDTQYF
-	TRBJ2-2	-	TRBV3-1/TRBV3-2	TGTGCCAGCAGCCAATCCGATCGGCCAACCAACACCGGGGAGCTGTTTTTT	CASSQSDRPTNTGELFF
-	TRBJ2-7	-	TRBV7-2	TGTGCCAGCAGCTTAAGGGGGACACACCTTGGCGAGCAGTACTTC	CASSLRGTHLGEQYF
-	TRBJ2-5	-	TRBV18	TGTGCCAGCTCACCAATCGGTGGGCCAGGGGAGACCCAGTACTTC	CASSPIGGPGETQYF
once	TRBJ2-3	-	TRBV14	TGTGCCAGCAGCCCAGGACAGCCCTCCACAGATACGCAGTATTTT	CASSPGQPSTDTQYF
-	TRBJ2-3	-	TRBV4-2	TGTGCCAGCAGCCTCCGCAGGGGAGGGGATGTCCCGTCAGATACGCAGTATTTT	CASSLRRGGDVPSDTQYF
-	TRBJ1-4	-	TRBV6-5	TGTGCCAGCAGCGCGATGGGTGAAAAACTGTTTTTT	CASSAMGEKLFF
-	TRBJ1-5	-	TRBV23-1	TGCGCCAGCAGTCCGCTCGGATGGGAGCTGTTCAAAAATCAGCCCCAGCATTTT	CASSPLGWELFKNQPQHF